This T cell receptor (beta chain) was captured in a study of cytomegalovirus exposure and HLA in healthy donors. This clone showed up just once. The sample has other DNA sequences that encode this CDR3 too. This CDR3 is 15 amino acids long. The germline V gene encodes CDR1 MRHNA and CDR2 SNTAGT. Between the trimmed V and J ends, which lost 0 bases and 1 base, there was a span of 4 bases. As for the donors, each was a healthy bone marrow donor. The PCR had 60 Vbeta and 13 Jbeta primers. Sequenced by immunoSEQ multiplex PCR; TCRdb stores in-frame clones only, minus some. Here the sample spans 130,000 or so clones, just under 75% being singletons.

The sequencing input was PBMCs. This receptor was obtained from a man aged 40-50 years in good health and CMV-seropositive. This sequence joins TRBV6-4 and TRBJ2-6, with D hard to call. The CDR3 region has the DNA TGTGCCAGCAGTGACTCGTCGTCTGGGGCCAACGTCCTGACTTTC. Its protein product is CASSDSSSGANVLTF.